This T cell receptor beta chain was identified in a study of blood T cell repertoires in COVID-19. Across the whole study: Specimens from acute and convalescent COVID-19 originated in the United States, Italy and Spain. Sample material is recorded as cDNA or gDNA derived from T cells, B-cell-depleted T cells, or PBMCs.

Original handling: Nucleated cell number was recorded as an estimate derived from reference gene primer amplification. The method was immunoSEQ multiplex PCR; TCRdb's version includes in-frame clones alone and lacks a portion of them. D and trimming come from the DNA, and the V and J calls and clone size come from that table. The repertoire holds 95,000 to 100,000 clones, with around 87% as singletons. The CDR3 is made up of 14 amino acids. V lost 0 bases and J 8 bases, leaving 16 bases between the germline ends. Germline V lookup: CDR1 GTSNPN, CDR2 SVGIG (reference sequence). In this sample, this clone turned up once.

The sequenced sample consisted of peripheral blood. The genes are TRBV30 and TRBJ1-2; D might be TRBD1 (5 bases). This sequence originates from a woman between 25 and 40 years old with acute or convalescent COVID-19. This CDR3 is CAWSVYPGPTGYTF. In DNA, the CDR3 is TGTGCCTGGAGTGTTTACCCAGGGCCAACGGGCTACACCTTC.